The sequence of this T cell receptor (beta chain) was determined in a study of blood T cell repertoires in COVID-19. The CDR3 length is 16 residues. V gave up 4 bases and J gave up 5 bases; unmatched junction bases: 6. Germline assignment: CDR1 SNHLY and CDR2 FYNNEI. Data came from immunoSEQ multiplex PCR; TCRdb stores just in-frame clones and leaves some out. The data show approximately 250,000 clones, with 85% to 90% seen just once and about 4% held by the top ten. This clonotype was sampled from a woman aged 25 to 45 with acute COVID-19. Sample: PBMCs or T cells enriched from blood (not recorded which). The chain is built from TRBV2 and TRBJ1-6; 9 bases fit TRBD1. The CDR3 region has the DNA TGTGCCAGCAGTGGTGGACAGGGGCACGATAATTCACCCCTCCACTTT. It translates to CASSGGQGHDNSPLHF.